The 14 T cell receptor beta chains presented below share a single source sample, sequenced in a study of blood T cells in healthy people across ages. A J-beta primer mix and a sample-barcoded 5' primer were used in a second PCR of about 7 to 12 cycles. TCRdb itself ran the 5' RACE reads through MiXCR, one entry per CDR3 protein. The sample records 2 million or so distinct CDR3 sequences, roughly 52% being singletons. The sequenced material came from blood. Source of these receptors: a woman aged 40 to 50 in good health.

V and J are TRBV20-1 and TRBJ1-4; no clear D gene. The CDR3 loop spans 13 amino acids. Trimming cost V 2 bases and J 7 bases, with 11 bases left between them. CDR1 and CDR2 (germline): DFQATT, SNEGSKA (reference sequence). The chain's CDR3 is CSARSRTGEKLFF. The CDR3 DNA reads TGCAGTGCTAGAAGTAGGACTGGTGAAAAACTGTTTTTT.

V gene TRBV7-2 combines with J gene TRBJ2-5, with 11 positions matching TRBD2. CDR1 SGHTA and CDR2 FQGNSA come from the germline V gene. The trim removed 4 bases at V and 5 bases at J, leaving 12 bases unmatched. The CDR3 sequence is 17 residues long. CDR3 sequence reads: CASSYGLAGYPTETQYF. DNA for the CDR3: TGTGCCAGCAGCTATGGACTAGCGGGCTATCCCACCGAGACCCAGTACTTC.

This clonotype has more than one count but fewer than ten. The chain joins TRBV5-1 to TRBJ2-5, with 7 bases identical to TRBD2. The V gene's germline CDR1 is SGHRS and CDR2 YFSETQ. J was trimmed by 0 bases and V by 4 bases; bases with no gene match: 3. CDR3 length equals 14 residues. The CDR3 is CASSAGEYQETQYF. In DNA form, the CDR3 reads TGCGCCAGCAGCGCGGGGGAGTACCAAGAGACCCAGTACTTC.

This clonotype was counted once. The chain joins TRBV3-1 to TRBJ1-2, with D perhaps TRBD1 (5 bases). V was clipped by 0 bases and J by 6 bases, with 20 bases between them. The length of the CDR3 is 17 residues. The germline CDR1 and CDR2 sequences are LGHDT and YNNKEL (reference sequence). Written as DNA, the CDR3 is TGTGCCAGCAGCCAAGATGAGGGGCGCTTCCTTTACGATGGCTACACCTTC. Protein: CASSQDEGRFLYDGYTF.

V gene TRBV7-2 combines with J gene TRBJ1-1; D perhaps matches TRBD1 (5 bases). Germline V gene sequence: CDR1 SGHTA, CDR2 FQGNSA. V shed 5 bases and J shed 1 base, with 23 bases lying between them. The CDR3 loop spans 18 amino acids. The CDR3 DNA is TGTGCCAGCAGCCCGAGGAGTTACCGGGGCCAAGGGAACACTGAAGCTTTCTTT. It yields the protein CASSPRSYRGQGNTEAFF.

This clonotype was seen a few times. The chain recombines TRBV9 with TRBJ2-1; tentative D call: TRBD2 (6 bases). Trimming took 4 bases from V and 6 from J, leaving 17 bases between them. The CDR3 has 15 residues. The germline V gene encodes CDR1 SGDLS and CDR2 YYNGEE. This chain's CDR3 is CASSMPGEGLNEQFF. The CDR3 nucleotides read TGTGCCAGCAGCATGCCAGGAGAGGGACTCAATGAGCAGTTCTTC.

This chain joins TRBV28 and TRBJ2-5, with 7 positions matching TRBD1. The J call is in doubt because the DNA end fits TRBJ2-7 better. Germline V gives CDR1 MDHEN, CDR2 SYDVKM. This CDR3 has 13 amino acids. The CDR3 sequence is CASQLTGPYEQYF. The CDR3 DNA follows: TGTGCCAGCCAATTGACAGGGCCCTACGAGCAGTACTTC.

The CDR3 DNA reads as TGTGCCAGCAGTGACCCGGCAGTTAGTACAGATACGCAGTATTTT. Protein product: CASSDPAVSTDTQYF. The chain couples TRBV25-1 to TRBJ2-3, with D unclear. The CDR3 is 15 amino acids. The V end lost 3 bases, the J end lost 3 bases, and 13 bases lay between the germline ends. Germline V gives CDR1 MGHDK, CDR2 SYGVNS.

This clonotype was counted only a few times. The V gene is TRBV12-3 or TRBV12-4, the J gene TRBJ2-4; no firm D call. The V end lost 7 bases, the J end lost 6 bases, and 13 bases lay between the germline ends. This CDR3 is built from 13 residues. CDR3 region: CASTPDRGNIQYF. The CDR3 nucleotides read TGTGCCAGCACCCCGGACCGTGGAAACATTCAGTACTTC.

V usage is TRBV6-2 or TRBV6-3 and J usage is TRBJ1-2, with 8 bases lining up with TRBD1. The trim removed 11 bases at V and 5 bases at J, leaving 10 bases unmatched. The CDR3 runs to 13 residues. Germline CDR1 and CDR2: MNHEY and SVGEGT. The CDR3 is CAGSGTGKYGYTF. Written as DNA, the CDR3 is TGTGCCGGCTCTGGGACAGGAAAATATGGCTACACCTTC.

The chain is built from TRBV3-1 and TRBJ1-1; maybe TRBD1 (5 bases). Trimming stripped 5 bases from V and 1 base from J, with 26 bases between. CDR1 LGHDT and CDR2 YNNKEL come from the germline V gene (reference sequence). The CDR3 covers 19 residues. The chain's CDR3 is CASSSGTAGWAPQNTEAFF. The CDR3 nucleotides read TGTGCCAGCAGCAGCGGGACGGCGGGGTGGGCTCCCCAGAACACTGAAGCTTTCTTT.

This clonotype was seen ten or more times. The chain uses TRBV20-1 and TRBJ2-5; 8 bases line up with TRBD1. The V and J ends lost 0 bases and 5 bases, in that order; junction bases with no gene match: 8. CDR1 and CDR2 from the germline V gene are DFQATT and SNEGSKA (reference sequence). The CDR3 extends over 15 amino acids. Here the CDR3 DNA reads TGCAGTGCTAGAGATCCCCAGGGGGCGCGGGAGACCCAGTACTTC. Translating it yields CSARDPQGARETQYF.

The CDR3 coding sequence is TGCAGCGTTCTCCATCGGACAGGGTCAGGCTATGGCTACACCTTC. It specifies CSVLHRTGSGYGYTF. The V call is TRBV29-1, the J call TRBJ1-2; 8 bases agree with TRBD1. The CDR3 length is 15 residues. After removal of 5 bases from V and 4 bases from J, the junction contained 12 bases not matched to a gene. Germline V gives CDR1 SQVTM, CDR2 ANQGSEA.

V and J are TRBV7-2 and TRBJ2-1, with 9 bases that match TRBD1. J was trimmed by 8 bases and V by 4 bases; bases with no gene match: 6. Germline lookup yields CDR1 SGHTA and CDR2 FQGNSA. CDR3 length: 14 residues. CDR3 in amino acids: CASSWRTGEDEQFF. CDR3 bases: TGTGCCAGCAGCTGGCGGACAGGGGAGGATGAGCAGTTCTTC.